The next 32 T cell receptor beta chains were all read from a single sample in a study of Ad26.COV2.S vaccination and SARS-CoV-2 variants (dated by TCRdb to the early 2020s). Taken with the paper, the label for treatment or condition translates to: 15 to 20 received Ad26.COV2.S at low or high dose, single or two shots; five or six received placebo; per-sample allocation not given. Repertoires of vaccine and placebo recipients were sequenced from samples collected on day 63 after the first injection. To prepare the library, the immunoSEQ multiplex PCR assay was applied. This immuneACCESS table, as held by TCRdb, lists in-frame sequences with V and J called but not all clones. Of the missing ones, under half trace to an unresolved V gene in checked studies; the others have no known cause. Counted in this sample were 400,000 to 450,000 clones; around 90% of them appeared once. Less than 5.5% of the sample lies in the top ten.

Material: peripheral blood, obtained in a trial of Ad26.COV2.S vaccine versus placebo. These receptors came from a person between 18 and 59 years old who received the Ad26.COV2.S COVID-19 vaccine or a placebo.

The chain employs TRBV27 and TRBJ2-3, with no clear D. This CDR3 comprises 14 residues. Germline V gives CDR1 MNHEY, CDR2 SMNVEV (reference sequence). The V end lost 3 bases, the J end lost 3 bases, and 10 bases lay between the germline ends. For the CDR3, the DNA is TGTGCCAGCAGTTTTACGGTAGCAACAGATACGCAGTATTTT. The encoded protein is CASSFTVATDTQYF.

This clone was found once. The chain links TRBV11-1 to TRBJ2-5, with 12 bases fitting TRBD1. Germline V CDR1 and CDR2: SGHAT, FQDESV (reference sequence). J gave up 5 bases and V 6 bases, and 4 bases lay outside the gene matches. The CDR3 sequence is 14 residues long. Here the CDR3 reads CASRGQGALETQYF. Written as DNA, the CDR3 is TGTGCCAGCAGGGGACAGGGGGCCCTCGAGACCCAGTACTTC. Based on the CDR3 plus reference TRBV11-1 and TRBJ2-5, the full variable domain is EAEVAQSPRYKITEKSQAVAFWCDPISGHATLYWYRQILGQGPELLVQFQDESVVDDSQLPKDRFSAERLKGVDSTLKIQPAELGDSAMYLCASRGQGALETQYFGPGTRLLVL.

The chain joins TRBV9 to TRBJ2-1, with 7 bases aligning to TRBD2. The CDR3 extends over 15 amino acids. Germline assignment: CDR1 SGDLS and CDR2 YYNGEE. The junction had 7 bases not matched to a gene; V was cut back by 0 bases and J by 7 bases. CDR3 bases: TGTGCCAGCAGCGTAGGGGGAGGGCCTTTGAATGAGCAGTTCTTC. This translates into CASSVGGGPLNEQFF.

This chain links TRBV3-1 (or the pseudogene TRBV3-2) with TRBJ1-1; D is unresolved. V gave up 0 bases and J gave up 2 bases, with 7 bases separating them. The CDR3 sequence is 14 residues long. CDR1 LGHDT and CDR2 YNNKEL come from the germline V gene (reference sequence). CDR3 protein: CASSQEPFNTEAFF. DNA of the CDR3: TGTGCCAGCAGCCAAGAACCGTTTAACACTGAAGCTTTCTTT.

The chain recombines TRBV7-8 with TRBJ2-7; the match to TRBD2 covers 8 bases. With V trimmed by 5 bases and J by 3 bases, 6 bases remained unmatched. The CDR3 covers 14 residues. Germline assignment: CDR1 SGHVS and CDR2 FQNEAQ. Written as DNA, the CDR3 is TGTGCCAGCAGCCCCCCCGGGACTAGCTACGAGCAGTACTTC. Its protein is CASSPPGTSYEQYF.

The CDR3 region is CASSLVSGLGQETQYF. The CDR3 DNA follows: TGTGCCAGCAGCTTAGTCTCCGGGCTCGGGCAAGAGACCCAGTACTTC. The J gene is TRBJ2-5, the V gene TRBV7-2; D remains ambiguous. V was pared by 1 base and J by 2 bases, with 14 bases between. The CDR3 is made up of 16 amino acids. From germline, CDR1 is SGHTA and CDR2 FQGNSA.

This chain joins TRBV4-3 and TRBJ2-3; the D gene is possibly TRBD2 (6 bases). The CDR3 contains 13 residues. Germline V gene sequence: CDR1 LGHNA, CDR2 YSLEER. With 1 base removed from V and 10 bases from J, the gap between germline ends came to 12 bases. The CDR3 DNA reads TGCGCCAGCAGCCAAGGATCGGAGGGAGCGCAGTATTTT. This codes for CASSQGSEGAQYF.

The chain uses TRBV7-3 and TRBJ1-1, with D perhaps matching TRBD1 (5 bases). The germline V and J ends were trimmed by 5 bases and 1 base, with 11 bases remaining between them. The germline gives CDR1 SGHTA, CDR2 FQGTGA. The CDR3 has 14 residues. DNA of the CDR3: TGTGCCAGCAGCCCTGGGGCGGCGAACACTGAAGCTTTCTTT. Protein product: CASSPGAANTEAFF.

The chain is built from TRBV7-8 and TRBJ2-3; 12 bases match TRBD2. Germline V gene lookup returns CDR1 SGHVS and CDR2 FQNEAQ. The CDR3 spans 18 residues. Trimming cost V 0 bases and J 6 bases; bases outside gene matches: 10. DNA of the CDR3: TGTGCCAGCAGCTTAGCGCGTCTAGCGGGAGGGCCAAGGGATACGCAGTATTTT. It specifies CASSLARLAGGPRDTQYF.

This chain links TRBV30 with TRBJ1-1; D is unclear. The CDR3 covers 15 residues. Trimming took 2 bases from V and 0 from J, leaving 13 bases between them. The germline V gene encodes CDR1 GTSNPN and CDR2 SVGIG (reference sequence). CDR3 nucleotide sequence: TGTGCCTGGAGTTCGGGCGGCGCTCTGAACACTGAAGCTTTCTTT. This encodes CAWSSGGALNTEAFF. The whole variable domain, filled in from reference TRBV30 and TRBJ1-1, reads SQTIHQWPATLVQPVGSPLSLECTVEGTSNPNLYWYRQAAGRGLQLLFYSVGIGQISSEVPQNLSASRPQDRQFILSSKKLLLSDSGFYLCAWSSGGALNTEAFFGQGTRLTVV.

V gene TRBV10-1 combines with J gene TRBJ2-1; 13 bases are shared with TRBD2. J gave up 0 bases and V 4 bases, and 15 bases lay outside the gene matches. Germline V CDR1 and CDR2: WNHNN, SYGVQD (reference sequence). This CDR3 comprises 21 residues. This chain's CDR3 is CASSGNRTSGGRKSSYNEQFF. In DNA form, the CDR3 reads TGCGCCAGCAGTGGGAATCGGACTAGCGGGGGAAGAAAAAGCTCCTACAATGAGCAGTTCTTC.

V usage is TRBV7-6 and J usage is TRBJ1-4; D is undetermined. Trimming left V 4 bases short and J 7 bases short, with 16 bases between. Germline V gives CDR1 SGHVS, CDR2 FNYEAQ. The CDR3 totals 15 residues. The CDR3 spells CASSSQRRGSEKLFF. In nucleotides, the CDR3 is TGTGCCAGCAGCTCCCAGCGGCGCGGGAGTGAAAAACTGTTTTTT.

The chain couples TRBV5-4 to TRBJ2-1, with 8 bases identical to TRBD2. The CDR3 has 16 amino acids. With V trimmed by 0 bases and J by 9 bases, 11 bases remained unmatched. Germline V gene data show CDR1 as SGHNT and CDR2 as YYREEE (reference sequence). CDR3 sequence reads: CASSLAGASGLGEQFF. CDR3 in DNA: TGTGCCAGCAGCTTGGCGGGGGCTAGCGGGTTGGGTGAGCAGTTCTTC.

The rearrangement uses TRBV27 and TRBJ2-3, with D unclear. This CDR3 comprises 14 residues. Germline V CDR1 and CDR2: MNHEY, SMNVEV (reference sequence). Trimming pared 4 bases from V and 2 bases from J, leaving 10 bases between. CDR3 DNA: TGTGCCAGCAGTTCTCGGCTTCTCACAGATACGCAGTATTTT. Translating it yields CASSSRLLTDTQYF.

The rearrangement joins TRBV6-5 to TRBJ2-1; TRBD2 matches 8 bases. This CDR3 region has 16 residues. The ends lost 1 base at V and 5 bases at J; junction bases unmatched: 7. Germline lookup yields CDR1 MNHEY and CDR2 SVGAGI. This CDR3 is CASSYFSGEGHNEQFF. The CDR3 DNA is TGTGCCAGCAGTTACTTTAGCGGGGAAGGGCACAATGAGCAGTTCTTC.

This chain connects TRBV19 to TRBJ1-1; weak D call: TRBD1 (5 bases). This CDR3 is built from 15 residues. The V and J ends lost 3 bases and 4 bases respectively, with 15 bases between them. Germline lookup yields CDR1 LNHDA and CDR2 SQIVND (reference sequence). CDR3 in DNA: TGTGCCAGTAGTATTGGGGCGATAAGTAGCACTGAAGCTTTCTTT. Its protein product is CASSIGAISSTEAFF.

The V gene is TRBV7-2, the J gene TRBJ2-7; no reliable D call. The CDR3 covers 13 residues. CDR1 is SGHTA and CDR2 is FQGNSA in the germline V gene. Trimming cost V 4 bases and J 12 bases, with 19 bases left between them. This CDR3 reads CASSSTVGKRGYF. The CDR3 DNA follows: TGTGCCAGCAGCTCTACGGTTGGCAAGCGTGGGTACTTC.

The chain links TRBV9 to TRBJ1-4; the match to TRBD1 covers 8 bases. J lost 0 bases, V lost 4 bases, and 5 bases had no gene match. Germline V CDR1 and CDR2: SGDLS, YYNGEE. There are 16 residues in the CDR3. In DNA form, the CDR3 reads TGTGCCAGCAGCTTCGGGACAGGAGCAACTAATGAAAAACTGTTTTTT. Translating gives CASSFGTGATNEKLFF.

This sequence joins TRBV24-1 and TRBJ2-7, with D possibly being TRBD1 or TRBD2 (5 bases each). Germline lookup yields CDR1 KGHDR and CDR2 SFDVKD. The CDR3 consists of 13 residues. Between the trimmed V and J ends, which lost 9 bases and 5 bases, there was a span of 16 bases. The CDR3 nucleotides are TGTGCCACCGGGGGACCGGGGAAGGACGAGCAGTACTTC. Amino acid sequence: CATGGPGKDEQYF.

The chain has TRBV15 and TRBJ2-1; a weak D match, TRBD1 (5 bases). Trimming took 4 bases from V and 0 from J, leaving 13 bases between them. This CDR3 has 16 amino acids. CDR1 is LNHNV and CDR2 is YYDKDF in the germline V gene (reference sequence). In nucleotides, the CDR3 is TGTGCCACCAGCACCGGAGACAGTCTCTCCTACAATGAGCAGTTCTTC. Its translation is CATSTGDSLSYNEQFF.

V is TRBV15 and J is TRBJ2-2; D is perhaps TRBD1 (6 bases). V was cut by 1 base and J by 5 bases, with 11 bases left in between. CDR1 is LNHNV and CDR2 is YYDKDF in the germline V gene (reference sequence). The CDR3 has 15 amino acids. The CDR3: CATSRVRGTTGELFF. The CDR3 DNA reads as TGTGCCACCAGCAGAGTAAGGGGGACAACCGGGGAGCTGTTTTTT.

The chain combines TRBV7-9 with TRBJ2-1; 10 bases agree with TRBD2. The germline CDR1 and CDR2 sequences are SEHNR and FQNEAQ (reference sequence). The CDR3 consists of 17 residues. The V and J ends lost 1 base and 5 bases, in that order; junction bases with no gene match: 8. The CDR3 spells CASSLVRLAGVDNEQFF. The CDR3 DNA follows: TGTGCCAGCAGCTTAGTAAGGCTAGCGGGAGTGGACAATGAGCAGTTCTTC.

The V gene is TRBV5-4, the J gene TRBJ2-1, with 10 bases matching TRBD2. Germline trimming cut 1 base from V and 9 bases from J; bases unmatched to any gene: 10. The CDR3 totals 16 residues. Germline assignment: CDR1 SGHNT and CDR2 YYREEE (reference sequence). In DNA, the CDR3 is TGTGCCAGCAGCTTGCCGAGGGCTAGCGGGAGTGGTGAGCAGTTCTTC. Encoded protein: CASSLPRASGSGEQFF. Full variable domain (outside the CDR3, taken from reference TRBV5-4 and TRBJ2-1): ETGVTQSPTHLIKTRGQQVTLRCSSQSGHNTVSWYQQALGQGPQFIFQYYREEENGRGNFPPRFSGLQFPNYSSELNVNALELDDSALYLCASSLPRASGSGEQFFGPGTRLTVL.

CDR3 protein: CASSFRTSGYNEQFF. The CDR3 DNA reads as TGTGCCAGCAGTTTTCGGACTAGCGGGTACAATGAGCAGTTCTTC. The chain is built from TRBV28 and TRBJ2-1; 11 bases match TRBD2. The ends lost 3 bases at V and 4 bases at J; junction bases unmatched: 2. The CDR3 is made up of 15 amino acids. Germline V CDR1 and CDR2: MDHEN, SYDVKM.

The chain uses TRBV4-2 and TRBJ2-3, with TRBD2 identical over 8 bases. Germline V CDR1 and CDR2: LGHNA, YNFKEQ. The CDR3 has 15 amino acids. Trimming cost V 4 bases and J 0 bases; bases outside gene matches: 3. The CDR3 sequence is CASSLASGSTDTQYF. CDR3 DNA: TGTGCCAGCAGCCTCGCTAGCGGGAGCACAGATACGCAGTATTTT.

J is TRBJ2-5 and V is TRBV5-4; 9 bases agree with TRBD2. J gave up 1 base and V 5 bases, and 9 bases lay outside the gene matches. CDR1 is SGHNT, CDR2 YYREEE, per germline (reference sequence). The CDR3 totals 16 residues. CDR3 bases: TGTGCCAGCAGTCCTCGACTAGCGGAGTTCCAAGAGACCCAGTACTTC. This sequence encodes CASSPRLAEFQETQYF.

V gene TRBV25-1 combines with J gene TRBJ2-2, with D perhaps TRBD1 or TRBD2 (5 bases each). The CDR3 totals 14 residues. Per germline, CDR1 MGHDK and CDR2 SYGVNS. V lost 4 bases to trimming and J lost 6 bases, with 12 bases between them. CDR3 DNA sequence: TGTGCCAGCAGTGGGGTCGGGGCGGCCGGGGAGCTGTTTTTT. Amino acids: CASSGVGAAGELFF. Looking up the rest from reference TRBV25-1 and TRBJ2-2 gives the full variable domain: EADIYQTPRYLVIGTGKKITLECSQTMGHDKMYWYQQDPGMELHLIHYSYGVNSTEKGDLSSESTVSRIRTEHFPLTLESARPSHTSQYLCASSGVGAAGELFFGEGSRLTVL.

This chain connects TRBV4-2 to TRBJ2-6; unclear D gene. The CDR3 runs 14 residues. CDR1 LGHNA and CDR2 YNFKEQ come from the germline V gene. The V and J ends lost 0 bases and 4 bases respectively, with 4 bases between them. The CDR3 loop reads CASSQDLGANVLTF. The DNA of the CDR3 is TGTGCCAGCAGCCAAGATCTGGGGGCCAACGTCCTGACTTTC.

The chain carries TRBV19 and TRBJ2-1, with TRBD2 matching over 8 bases. After removal of 6 bases from V and 7 bases from J, the junction contained 8 bases not matched to a gene. The CDR3 is made up of 14 amino acids. Per the germline V gene, CDR1 is LNHDA and CDR2 is SQIVND (reference sequence). CDR3 in DNA: TGTGCCAGTAGCCCAGCGGGAGTTAAGAATGAGCAGTTCTTC. Translation: CASSPAGVKNEQFF.

This clone was counted a single time. The chain links TRBV28 to TRBJ2-7; D gene uncertain. CDR1 is MDHEN, CDR2 SYDVKM, per germline. The germline V and J ends were trimmed by 3 bases and 2 bases, with 14 bases remaining between them. This CDR3 comprises 15 residues. CDR3 region: CASSLPPPNPYEQYF. The CDR3, as DNA: TGTGCCAGCAGTTTGCCCCCCCCGAACCCCTACGAGCAGTACTTC.

The chain carries TRBV15 and TRBJ1-4, with a weak D call TRBD1 (5 bases). Germline-derived CDR1 and CDR2 are LNHNV and YYDKDF (reference sequence). This CDR3 comprises 17 residues. The V gene lost 0 bases and the J gene lost 1 base, with 12 bases spanning the gap. The CDR3 is CATSRDRTRGTNEKLFF. CDR3 nucleotide sequence: TGTGCCACCAGCAGAGATAGGACAAGAGGAACTAATGAAAAACTGTTTTTT.

The chain has TRBV9 and TRBJ2-7, with 7 bases identical to TRBD1. With 0 bases clipped from V and 2 bases from J, the junction kept 5 bases outside the gene matches. CDR1 and CDR2 (germline): SGDLS, YYNGEE. The CDR3 is 15 amino acids. In DNA, the CDR3 is TGTGCCAGCAGCGTAGCGACAGGGCGCACCTACGAGCAGTACTTC. This encodes CASSVATGRTYEQYF.